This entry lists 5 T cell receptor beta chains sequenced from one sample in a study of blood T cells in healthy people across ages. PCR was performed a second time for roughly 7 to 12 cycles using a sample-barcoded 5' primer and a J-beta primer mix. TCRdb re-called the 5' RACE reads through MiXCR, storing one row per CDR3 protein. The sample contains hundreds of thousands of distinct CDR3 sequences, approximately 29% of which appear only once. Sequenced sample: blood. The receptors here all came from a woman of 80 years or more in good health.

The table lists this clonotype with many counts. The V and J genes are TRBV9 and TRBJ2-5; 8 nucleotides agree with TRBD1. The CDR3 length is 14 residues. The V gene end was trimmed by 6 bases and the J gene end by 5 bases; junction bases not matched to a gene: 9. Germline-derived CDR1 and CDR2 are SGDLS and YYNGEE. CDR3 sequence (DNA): TGTGCCAGCAACCTGGGACAGGCTATTGAGACCCAGTACTTC. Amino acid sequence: CASNLGQAIETQYF.

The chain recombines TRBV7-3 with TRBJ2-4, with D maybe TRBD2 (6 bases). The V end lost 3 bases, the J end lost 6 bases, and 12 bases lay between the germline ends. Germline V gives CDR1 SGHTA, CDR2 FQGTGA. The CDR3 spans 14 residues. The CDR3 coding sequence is TGTGCCAGCAGCTTTACGGGACTTAGAAACATTCAGTACTTC. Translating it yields CASSFTGLRNIQYF.

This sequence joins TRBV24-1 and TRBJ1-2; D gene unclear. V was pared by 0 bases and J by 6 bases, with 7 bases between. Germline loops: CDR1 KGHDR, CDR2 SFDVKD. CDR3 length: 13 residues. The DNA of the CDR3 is TGTGCCACCAGTGATTTGACTAGGGATGGCTACACCTTC. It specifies CATSDLTRDGYTF.

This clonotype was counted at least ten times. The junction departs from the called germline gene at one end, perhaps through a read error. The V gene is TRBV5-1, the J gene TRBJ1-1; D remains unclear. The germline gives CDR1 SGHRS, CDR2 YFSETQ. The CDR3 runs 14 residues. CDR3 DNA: TGTGCCAGCAGTTTTTCAGGAGGAAACACTGAAGCTTTCTTT. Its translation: CASSFSGGNTEAFF.

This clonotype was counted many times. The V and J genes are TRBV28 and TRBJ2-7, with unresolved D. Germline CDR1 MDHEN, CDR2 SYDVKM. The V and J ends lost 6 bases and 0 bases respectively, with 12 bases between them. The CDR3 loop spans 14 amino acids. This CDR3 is CASRDTLSSYEQYF. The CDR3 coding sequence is TGTGCCAGCAGAGACACTCTGAGCTCCTACGAGCAGTACTTC.